The 4 T cell receptor beta chains below were found in one sample sequenced in a study of beta chain features in type 1 diabetes (dated by TCRdb to 2016 to 2019). Overall study outcomes, separate from this receptor: In all four CD4+ subsets, TCRB CDR3 length was moderately but significantly shorter in type 1 diabetes patients.

Which antigens these TCRs recognize remains unknown. The method was the immunoSEQ multiplex PCR assay. All of the isolated RNA was reverse transcribed with the High Capacity cDNA Reverse Transcription Kit, so expressed TCRB transcripts were sequenced. TCRdb took over this immuneACCESS table, retaining in-frame rearrangements with V and J assigned. Such tables are incomplete; in checked studies, under half of the missing clones stem from an unresolved V gene, and the remainder is unexplained. A total of 95,000 to 150,000 clones appear in this sample, around 15% of them only once. About 2.1% of the sample rests with the top ten. Sequencing was performed on central memory CD4+ T cells from blood. The receptors here all came from a man aged 25-45 years with type 1 diabetes.

The rearrangement joins TRBV10-3 to TRBJ2-5, with 10 bases that match TRBD1. CDR3 length: 14 residues. The junction had 3 bases not matched to a gene; V was cut back by 3 bases and J by 5 bases. The germline V gene encodes CDR1 ENHRY and CDR2 SYGVKD. The CDR3 protein is CAISDGQGDETQYF. The CDR3 DNA reads TGTGCCATCAGTGATGGACAGGGGGATGAGACCCAGTACTTC.

The chain uses TRBV29-1 and TRBJ2-5; 12 bases match TRBD1. This CDR3 spans 14 amino acids. Germline values: CDR1 SQVTM, CDR2 ANQGSEA. With 5 bases clipped from V and 5 bases from J, the junction kept 6 bases outside the gene matches. CDR3 bases: TGCAGCGTTACCGGGACAGGGGGCGCGGAGACCCAGTACTTC. It is translated as CSVTGTGGAETQYF.

About this clone itself: This same CDR3 is encoded by further DNA sequences in the sample. This rearrangement joins TRBV7-3 to TRBJ2-3; D gene unclear. Germline CDR1 SGHTA, CDR2 FQGTGA. The germline V and J ends were trimmed by 1 base and 0 bases, with 2 bases remaining between them. The CDR3 has 13 residues. CDR3 region: CASSLSSTDTQYF. The CDR3 DNA follows: TGTGCCAGCAGCTTAAGCAGCACAGATACGCAGTATTTT.

In its sample, this clone was seen many times. The identical CDR3 is also encoded by other nucleotide sequences in the sample. V and J are TRBV11-3 and TRBJ2-5; no definite D call. V gave up 1 base and J gave up 4 bases, with 4 bases separating them. The germline V gene encodes CDR1 SGHNT and CDR2 YENEEA. This CDR3 region has 12 residues. The CDR3 spells CASSLGRETQYF. The CDR3 DNA reads TGTGCCAGCAGCTTAGGGAGAGAGACCCAGTACTTC.